A single sample is the source of the 20 T cell receptor beta chains below, sequenced in a study of T cells in women clearing cervical HPV infection. Profiled with immunoSEQ multiplex PCR; TCRdb holds only in-frame clones, not every one. The table for this sample gives over 30,000 clones. Sequenced material: blood buffy coat. The source is a woman between 18 and 70 years old with a cervical HPV16 infection that either progressed to CIN3+ or cleared (not recorded which).

The CDR3: CAISPRTGLGTEAFF. The CDR3 DNA, read in part, is TGTGCCATCAGTCCACGGACAGGGTTGGGGACTGAA. The rearrangement links TRBV10-3 to TRBJ1-1; 8 positions agree with TRBD1. The read is 3 residues too short to cover the CDR3 end, so that end is filled in from the germline J gene. Per the germline V gene, CDR1 is ENHRY and CDR2 is SYGVKD. Trimming cost V 5 bases and J 5 bases; bases outside gene matches: 10. The CDR3 is 15 amino acids.

A remark on this clone: Sequencing ends 3 residues short of the CDR3 end; the germline J gene provides the rest. The V and J genes are TRBV20-1 and TRBJ2-1, with TRBD1 as a possible D gene (6 bases). In germline, CDR1 is DFQATT, CDR2 SNEGSKA (reference sequence). V was shortened by 6 bases and J by 5 bases, with 17 bases between the two germline ends. The CDR3 is made up of 14 amino acids. CDR3 DNA, as far as it was read: TGCAGTGCGCAGAGGGGGAGAGCCAACAATGAG. It yields the protein CSAQRGRANNE. The full CDR3 reads CSAQRGRANNEQFF.

Note on this clone: The read ends 3 residues shy of where the CDR3 ends; the end is completed using the germline J gene. The rearrangement joins TRBV29-1 to TRBJ2-1; 7 positions agree with TRBD1. This CDR3 contains 13 residues. V trimming: 7 bases; J trimming: 7 bases; junction bases outside the gene matches: 10. Per the germline V gene, CDR1 is SQVTM and CDR2 is ANQGSEA. CDR3 DNA (partial): TGCAGCGGGCGGTATGACAGGGTTAATGAG. As protein: CSGRYDRVNE. The whole CDR3 protein is CSGRYDRVNEQFF.

In the case of this clone: The read gets to within 3 residues of the CDR3 end, and the germline J gene fills in the rest. The chain couples TRBV5-6 to TRBJ1-2, with unresolved D. Trimming stripped 4 bases from V and 0 bases from J, with 13 bases between. Germline V gives CDR1 SGHDT, CDR2 YYEEEE. The CDR3 spans 15 residues. The CDR3 here is CASSLDLTSNYGYTF. The covered CDR3 bases are TGTGCCAGCAGCCTGGACCTAACTTCTAACTATGGC.

For this clone: Coverage ceases 3 residues before the CDR3 finishes, and the germline J gene fills in the end. V is TRBV5-4 and J is TRBJ2-1; 10 nucleotides line up with TRBD1. J was trimmed by 8 bases and V by 4 bases; bases with no gene match: 3. Germline assignment: CDR1 SGHNT and CDR2 YYREEE (reference sequence). The CDR3 has 13 amino acids. The covered CDR3 bases are TGTGCCAGCAGCACGGACAGGGGGGATGAG. Translating gives CASSTDRGDE. The entire CDR3 protein is CASSTDRGDEQFF.

On this clone: The read terminates 3 residues ahead of where the CDR3 ends, so the germline J gene completes it. Within the sample, other DNA sequences also encode this same CDR3. V usage is TRBV7-6 and J usage is TRBJ2-4, with D possibly TRBD1 on 6 matching bases. Germline-derived CDR1 and CDR2 are SGHVS and FNYEAQ. The CDR3 spans 15 residues. CDR3 DNA, as far as it was read: TGTGCCAGCAGCCCGGGACACCCGGTAGCTTTTGGT. Its protein is CASSPGHPVAFG. The full CDR3 protein reads CASSPGHPVAFGQYF. Supplemented by reference TRBV7-6 and TRBJ2-4, the full variable domain reads GAGVSQSPRYKVTKRGQDVALRCDPISGHVSLYWYRQALGQGPEFLTYFNYEAQQDKSGLPNDRFSAERPEGSISTLTIQRTEQRDSAMYRCASSPGHPVAFGQYFGAGTRLSVL.

A word on this clone: The read terminates 3 residues ahead of where the CDR3 ends, so the germline J gene completes it. The rearrangement uses TRBV6-1 and TRBJ1-2; tentatively, D is TRBD1 (5 bases). Germline loops: CDR1 MNHNS, CDR2 SASEGT. This CDR3 region has 14 residues. Trimming removed 4 bases from V and 4 bases from J, with 13 bases in between. The CDR3: CASSVSGAFYGYTF. Partial CDR3 DNA: TGTGCCAGCAGTGTGAGTGGGGCATTCTATGGC.

On this clone: With the read ending 3 residues before the CDR3 end, the germline J gene is used to fill in that end. The chain employs TRBV30 and TRBJ2-5; a weak D match, TRBD1 (6 bases). Trimming stripped 2 bases from V and 0 bases from J, with 10 bases between. Germline lookup yields CDR1 GTSNPN and CDR2 SVGIG (reference sequence). The CDR3 runs 14 residues. The covered CDR3 bases are TGTGCCTGGAGTCTAGGACAGCACCAAGAGACC. Translation: CAWSLGQHQET. The full CDR3 sequence reads CAWSLGQHQETQYF.

Remarks on this clone: From the germline J gene comes the end of the CDR3, since the read stops 3 residues before it. The rearrangement uses TRBV11-2 and TRBJ2-7; 10 bases map to TRBD1. This CDR3 spans 14 amino acids. V dropped 7 bases and J dropped 5; count of bases not matched to a gene: 8. Germline V lookup: CDR1 SGHAT, CDR2 FQNNGV. This CDR3 reads CASNPGQGFDEQYF. CDR3 DNA, as far as it was read: TGTGCCAGCAACCCGGGACAGGGGTTCGACGAG.

Worth noting for this clone: Read sequence stops 3 residues before the CDR3 end, and the germline J gene provides the missing end. This rearrangement joins TRBV7-2 to TRBJ2-1, with a tentative D call TRBD1 (6 bases). This CDR3 is 15 amino acids long. Trimming left V 5 bases short and J 3 bases short, with 14 bases between. Germline CDR1 SGHTA, CDR2 FQGNSA. The CDR3 loop is CASSPSRGSYNEQFF. The CDR3 DNA, read in part, is TGTGCCAGCAGCCCCTCGAGGGGGAGCTACAATGAG.

A word on this clone: Read coverage stops 3 residues before the CDR3 terminus; the germline J gene supplies the remainder. J is TRBJ2-1 and V is TRBV7-9; the D is unclear. The CDR3 sequence is 13 residues long. V gave up 6 bases and J gave up 1 base, with 7 bases separating them. Looked up from germline, CDR1 is SEHNR and CDR2 is FQNEAQ (reference sequence). Here the CDR3 reads CASSSGSYNEQFF. The sequenced part of the CDR3 DNA is TGTGCCAGCAGTTCCGGGTCCTACAATGAG.

For this clone: With the read ending 3 residues before the CDR3 end, the germline J gene is used to fill in that end. The rearrangement uses TRBV5-1 and TRBJ1-2; perhaps TRBD1 as D (5 bases). Per the germline V gene, CDR1 is SGHRS and CDR2 is YFSETQ. Deletions cut 4 bases from V and 0 bases from J, with 13 bases between. CDR3 length: 15 residues. The CDR3 region is CASSPDGQANYGYTF. The DNA read from the CDR3 is TGCGCCAGCAGCCCGGACGGACAAGCTAACTATGGC.

A remark on this clone: The read ends 3 residues early relative to the CDR3; the germline J gene fills the gap. V is TRBV30 and J is TRBJ1-2, with D unclear. The germline V gene has CDR1 GTSNPN and CDR2 SVGIG (reference sequence). V was trimmed by 3 bases and J by 5 bases, leaving 13 bases between them. The CDR3 runs to 13 residues. CDR3 DNA, as far as it was read: TGTGCCTGGAGAGCCTCAGGAGGATATGGC. Amino acids: CAWRASGGYG. The entire CDR3 is CAWRASGGYGYTF.

About this clone itself: The sample has other DNA sequences that encode this CDR3 too. The sequenced part of the CDR3 DNA is TGTGCCAGCAGCTTAGAACCTAGCTCCTACGAG. As protein: CASSLEPSSYE. The entire CDR3 sequence reads CASSLEPSSYEQYF. The chain joins TRBV11-2 to TRBJ2-7; D remains ambiguous. The sequenced fragment ends 3 residues before the CDR3 boundary, so the rest is inferred from the germline J gene. CDR1 and CDR2 (germline): SGHAT, FQNNGV. V lost 0 bases and J lost 0, with 6 bases in between. The CDR3 is 14 residues long.

This chain's CDR3 is CASSPVGAGPYDYTF. Partial CDR3 DNA: TGTGCCAGCTCACCAGTAGGGGCAGGGCCTTACGAC. This chain links TRBV18 with TRBJ1-2; D possibly corresponds to TRBD1 (5 bases). The sequenced fragment ends 3 residues before the CDR3 boundary, so the rest is inferred from the germline J gene. The CDR3 consists of 15 residues. The V gene's germline CDR1 is KGHSH and CDR2 LQKENI.

As regards this clone: Read sequence stops 3 residues before the CDR3 end, and the germline J gene provides the missing end. V is TRBV6-2 or TRBV6-3 and J is TRBJ1-1; D may be TRBD1 (5 bases). The length of the CDR3 is 15 residues. In germline, CDR1 is MNHEY, CDR2 SVGEGT. Incomplete CDR3 DNA: TGTGCCAGCAGTTACTCGATCCAGGGAGTCTACGAG. This translates into CASSYSIQGVYE. The CDR3 as a whole reads CASSYSIQGVYEAFF.

Concerning this clone itself: The read falls 3 residues short of the CDR3 end, and the missing part is taken from the germline J gene. The rearrangement uses TRBV20-1 and TRBJ2-1; TRBD2 agrees at 8 bases. The J segment lost 5 bases and the V segment lost 2 bases, leaving 8 bases of the junction unmatched. This CDR3 has 15 amino acids. Germline V gene lookup returns CDR1 DFQATT and CDR2 SNEGSKA (reference sequence). CDR3 DNA (partial): TGCAGTGCTAGAAATACGGGGGGGCACAACAATGAG. It specifies CSARNTGGHNNE. The full CDR3 protein reads CSARNTGGHNNEQFF.

The sequenced CDR3 bases are TGTGCCAGCAGCTTATCCGGGTTTGGC. Translating gives CASSLSGFG. The entire CDR3 protein reads CASSLSGFGYTF. The chain uses TRBV11-3 and TRBJ1-2; D is unresolved. The read terminates 3 residues before the CDR3 end, so the remaining end is supplied by the germline J gene. The germline V gene has CDR1 SGHNT and CDR2 YENEEA. V was trimmed by 2 bases and J by 7 bases, leaving 8 bases between them. The length of the CDR3 is 12 residues.

Concerning this clone itself: The read ends 3 residues early relative to the CDR3; the germline J gene fills the gap. This chain joins TRBV7-9 and TRBJ2-7; perhaps TRBD2 as D (5 bases). Trimming took off 5 bases at V and 3 bases at J, with 17 bases between the two ends. The V gene's germline CDR1 is SEHNR and CDR2 FQNEAQ (reference sequence). The CDR3 covers 15 residues. This CDR3 reads CASSPSLRADYEQYF. The sequenced CDR3 bases are TGTGCCAGCAGCCCATCACTGCGGGCCGACTACGAG.

Note on this clone: The read falls 3 residues short of the CDR3 end, and the missing part is taken from the germline J gene. This rearrangement joins TRBV10-3 to TRBJ2-7; 9 bases line up with TRBD2. J gave up 4 bases and V 2 bases, and 3 bases lay outside the gene matches. This CDR3 has 14 residues. CDR1 is ENHRY, CDR2 SYGVKD, per germline. CDR3 loop: CAISERGGVYEQYF. CDR3 DNA (partial): TGTGCCATCAGTGAGCGCGGGGGGGTGTACGAG.